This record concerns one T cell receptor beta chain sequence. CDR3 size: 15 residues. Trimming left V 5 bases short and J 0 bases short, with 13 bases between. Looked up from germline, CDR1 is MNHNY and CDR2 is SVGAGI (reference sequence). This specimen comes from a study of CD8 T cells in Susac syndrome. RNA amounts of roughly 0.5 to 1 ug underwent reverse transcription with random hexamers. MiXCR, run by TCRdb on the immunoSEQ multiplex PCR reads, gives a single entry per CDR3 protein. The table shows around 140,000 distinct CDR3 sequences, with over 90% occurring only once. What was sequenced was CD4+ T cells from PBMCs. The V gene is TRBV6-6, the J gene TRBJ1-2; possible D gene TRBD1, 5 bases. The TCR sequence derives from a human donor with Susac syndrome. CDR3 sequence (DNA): TGTGCCAGCAGTACTGACAGTGCGGCTAACTATGGCTACACCTTC. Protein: CASSTDSAANYGYTF.